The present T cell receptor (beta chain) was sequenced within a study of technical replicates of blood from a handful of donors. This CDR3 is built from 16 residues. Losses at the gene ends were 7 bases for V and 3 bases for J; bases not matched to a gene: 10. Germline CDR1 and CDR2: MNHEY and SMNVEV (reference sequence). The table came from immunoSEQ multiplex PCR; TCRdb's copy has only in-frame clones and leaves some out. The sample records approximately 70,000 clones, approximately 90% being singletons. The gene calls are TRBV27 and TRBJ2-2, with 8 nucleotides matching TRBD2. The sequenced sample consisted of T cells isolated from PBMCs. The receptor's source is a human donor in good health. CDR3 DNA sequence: TGTGCCAGCAATCGTGAGGCGGGACTAGACACCGGGGAGCTGTTTTTT. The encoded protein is CASNREAGLDTGELFF.